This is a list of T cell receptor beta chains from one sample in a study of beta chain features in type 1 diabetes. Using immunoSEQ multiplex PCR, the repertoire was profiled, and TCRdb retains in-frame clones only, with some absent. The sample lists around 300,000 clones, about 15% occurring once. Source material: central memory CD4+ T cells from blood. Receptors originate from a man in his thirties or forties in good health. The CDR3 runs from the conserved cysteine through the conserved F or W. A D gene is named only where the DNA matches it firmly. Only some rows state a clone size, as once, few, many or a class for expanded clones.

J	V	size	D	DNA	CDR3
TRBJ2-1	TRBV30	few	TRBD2	TGTGCCTGGGTGGGGACTAGCGGGCAACATTACAATGAGCAGTTCTTC	CAWVGTSGQHYNEQFF
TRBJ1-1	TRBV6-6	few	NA	TGTGCCAGCAGCCGCAACAGGGACACTGAAGCTTTCTTT	CASSRNRDTEAFF
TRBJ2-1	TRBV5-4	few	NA	TGTGCCAGCAGCTTGGAGCTAGCGAGAGGGTACAATGAGCAGTTCTTC	CASSLELARGYNEQFF
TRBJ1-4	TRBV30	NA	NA	TGTGCCTGGAGTACGACCGAAAAACTGTTTTTT	CAWSTTEKLFF
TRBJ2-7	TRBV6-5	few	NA	TGTGCCAGCAGTTGGTCGGGACCCTCCTACGAGCAGTACTTC	CASSWSGPSYEQYF
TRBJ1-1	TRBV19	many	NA	TGTGCCACCCGAGGGACGTCGGGCGCTTTCTTT	CATRGTSGAFF
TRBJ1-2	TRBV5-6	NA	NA	TGTGCCAGCAGCTCCCAGGGGAACTATGGCTACACCTTC	CASSSQGNYGYTF
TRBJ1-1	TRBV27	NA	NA	TGTGCCAGCAGTTTAGTGGATCCGAACACTGAAGCTTTCTTT	CASSLVDPNTEAFF
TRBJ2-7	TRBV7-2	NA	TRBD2	TGTGCCAGCAGCAACCGGGGGGAAACCTACGAGCAGTACTTC	CASSNRGETYEQYF
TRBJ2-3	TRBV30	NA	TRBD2	TGTGCCTGGAGTTCCGTGTCAGCGGGAGGGTTTACAGATACGCAGTATTTT	CAWSSVSAGGFTDTQYF
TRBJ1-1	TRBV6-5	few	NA	TGTGCCAGCAGCCGGGGGTTAGGGGGTGAAGCTTTCTTT	CASSRGLGGEAFF
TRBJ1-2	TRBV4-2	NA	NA	TGTGCCAGCAGCTCAGACGGAACCTATGGCTACACCTTC	CASSSDGTYGYTF
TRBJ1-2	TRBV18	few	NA	TGTGCCAGCTCGGTCCAGGGGAGAGGGGACTATGGCTACACCTTC	CASSVQGRGDYGYTF
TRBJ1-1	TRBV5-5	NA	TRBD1	TGTGCCAGCAGCTTGTTAGGGACAGTTGGATCTGAAGCTTTCTTT	CASSLLGTVGSEAFF
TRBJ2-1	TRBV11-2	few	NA	TGCGCCAGCAGCCAAGCGTCTAGCCGACACAATGAGCAGTTCTTC	CASSQASSRHNEQFF
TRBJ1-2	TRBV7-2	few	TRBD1	TGTGCCAGCAGCCTTGGACAGGGTGGCACCTATGGCTACACCTTC	CASSLGQGGTYGYTF
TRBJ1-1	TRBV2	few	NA	TGTGCCAGCATAGTCATGAACACTGAAGCTTTCTTT	CASIVMNTEAFF
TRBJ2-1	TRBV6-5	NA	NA	TGTGCCAGCAGGCGGGACGCCACAATTCATGAGCAGTTCTTC	CASRRDATIHEQFF
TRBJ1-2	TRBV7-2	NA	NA	TGTGCCAGCAGCTTAACCGGGGCTTATGGCTACACCTTC	CASSLTGAYGYTF
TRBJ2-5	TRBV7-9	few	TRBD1	TGTGCCAGCAGCTCCTGGACAGGGCAAGAGACCCAGTACTTC	CASSSWTGQETQYF
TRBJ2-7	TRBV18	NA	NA	TGTGCCAGCTCACCAGGGTTTAACAGGGCCGGGTCCTACGAGCAGTACTTC	CASSPGFNRAGSYEQYF
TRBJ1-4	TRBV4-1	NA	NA	TGCGCCAGCAGCCAGGAGGGGCGGCCAACTAATGAAAAACTGTTTTTT	CASSQEGRPTNEKLFF
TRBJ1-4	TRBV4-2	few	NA	TGTGCCAGCAGCCAAGATCGGCAGGGCGAGGGGGAAAAACTGTTTTTT	CASSQDRQGEGEKLFF
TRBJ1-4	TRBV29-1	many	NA	TGCAGCGTTGCGGTGGCAACTAATGAAAAACTGTTTTTT	CSVAVATNEKLFF
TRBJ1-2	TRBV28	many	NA	TGTGCCAGCAGTCTCGGGACAACTAACTATGGCTACACCTTC	CASSLGTTNYGYTF
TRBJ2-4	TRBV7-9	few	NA	TGTGCCAGCAGCGGAAGAGTCCTAGCCAAAAACATTCAGTACTTC	CASSGRVLAKNIQYF
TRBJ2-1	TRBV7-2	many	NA	TGTGCCAGCACCCCGGACAATGAGCAGTTCTTC	CASTPDNEQFF
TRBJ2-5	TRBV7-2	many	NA	TGTGCCAGCAGCCTCGGGAAAAAAGAGACCCAGTACTTC	CASSLGKKETQYF
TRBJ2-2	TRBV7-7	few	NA	TGTGCCAGCAGCTCCGGCCTCGGGGAGCTGTTTTTT	CASSSGLGELFF
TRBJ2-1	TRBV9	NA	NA	TGTGCCAGCAGCCCCTCAGTTGAGCAGTTCTTC	CASSPSVEQFF
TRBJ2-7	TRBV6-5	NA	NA	TGTGCCAGCAGTGAAGGGGGACACCGGTCTGAGCAGTACTTC	CASSEGGHRSEQYF
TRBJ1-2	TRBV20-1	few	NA	TGCAGTGCTGACCCTCCTGAGGGCTACACCTTC	CSADPPEGYTF
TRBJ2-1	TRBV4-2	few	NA	TGTGCCAGCAGCCAAGGACGGGACAATGAGCAGTTCTTC	CASSQGRDNEQFF
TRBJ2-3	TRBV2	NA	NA	TGTGCCAGCAGCCTGGGACGGACGCTGGATACGCAGTATTTT	CASSLGRTLDTQYF
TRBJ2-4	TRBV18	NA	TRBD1	TGTGCCAGCTCCCTGGGACAGGGAAGCGGCAACATTCAGTACTTC	CASSLGQGSGNIQYF
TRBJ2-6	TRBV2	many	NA	TGTGCCAGCAGTGAAGTTCCTGGGGCCAACGTCCTGACTTTC	CASSEVPGANVLTF
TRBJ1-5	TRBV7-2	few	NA	TGTGCCAGCAGTTCAGGGAGGGACTTTAGGCCCCAGCATTTT	CASSSGRDFRPQHF
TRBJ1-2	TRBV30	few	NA	TGTGCCTGGAGCGCAGGGGTTGGTGGCTACACCTTC	CAWSAGVGGYTF
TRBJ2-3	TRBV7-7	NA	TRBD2	TGTGCCAGCAGTTTCGCTAGCGGGGATACGCAGTATTTT	CASSFASGDTQYF
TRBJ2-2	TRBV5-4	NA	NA	TGTGCCAGCAGGAATACAGGGAACACCGGGGAGCTGTTTTTT	CASRNTGNTGELFF
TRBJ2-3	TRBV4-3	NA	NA	TGCGCCAGCAGCCAAGATAAGGGTACGCAGTATTTT	CASSQDKGTQYF
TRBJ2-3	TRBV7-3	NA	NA	TGTGCCAGCAGCCCGGCTTCGGGCGGGGGCCCGATTGGAGATACGCAGTATTTT	CASSPASGGGPIGDTQYF
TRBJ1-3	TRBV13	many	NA	TGTGCCAGCTTGCATGGCTCTGGAAACACCATATATTTT	CASLHGSGNTIYF
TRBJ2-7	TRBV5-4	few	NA	TGTGCCAGCAGTCGTACCGGGACCCTCCCAGGAGGCGAGCAGTACTTC	CASSRTGTLPGGEQYF
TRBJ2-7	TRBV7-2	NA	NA	TGTGCCAGCAGCTTAGACGCCGGGCAGAGCTCCTACGAGCAGTACTTC	CASSLDAGQSSYEQYF
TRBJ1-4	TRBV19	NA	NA	TGTGCCAACACGAACGTCAGAGAGGCAGCAACTAATGAAAAACTGTTTTTT	CANTNVREAATNEKLFF
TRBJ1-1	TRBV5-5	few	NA	TGTGCCAGCAGCGTAAACAGGGATGGCACTGAAGCTTTCTTT	CASSVNRDGTEAFF